This passage covers 25 T cell receptor beta chains from one sample sequenced in a study of shared clonotypes between healthy human individuals. The repertoire was sequenced with immunoSEQ multiplex PCR; TCRdb's copy has only in-frame clones and lacks some. Here the sample spans some 1 million clones, roughly 70% being singletons. Sequencing was done on a sample of memory CD4+ T cells sorted from blood. The subset is: CD45RA-negative fraction. The receptors come from a man younger than 30 in good health.

Of note for this clone: This may come from a read error, since a much larger clone is one base off. This sample also contains other DNA sequences that code for the same CDR3. The chain links TRBV28 to TRBJ2-5, with D unresolved. CDR1 is MDHEN, CDR2 SYDVKM, per germline. Deletions cut 2 bases from V and 3 bases from J, with 1 base between. The CDR3 runs to 11 residues. The CDR3 nucleotides read TGTGCCAGCAGTTTAGAAGAGACCCAGTACTTC. Protein sequence: CASSLEETQYF.

There are a few counts of this clone. The V and J genes are TRBV5-6 and TRBJ2-2; D possibly uses TRBD1 or TRBD2 (5 bases each). The V end lost 0 bases, the J end lost 7 bases, and 10 bases lay between the germline ends. This CDR3 has 14 residues. Germline V CDR1 and CDR2: SGHDT, YYEEEE. This chain's CDR3 is CASSLVKGSGELFF. The CDR3 DNA is TGTGCCAGCAGCTTGGTTAAGGGGAGCGGGGAGCTGTTTTTT.

The chain combines TRBV20-1 with TRBJ2-7; D unclear. Germline values: CDR1 DFQATT, CDR2 SNEGSKA (reference sequence). V lost 4 bases to trimming and J lost 1 base, with 5 bases between them. This CDR3 contains 11 residues. The chain's CDR3 is CSAIQSYEQYF. CDR3 nucleotide sequence: TGCAGTGCTATACAGTCCTACGAGCAGTACTTC.

Only a few counts were recorded for this clone. The chain links TRBV9 to TRBJ2-7; a possible D gene is TRBD2 (7 bases). The CDR3 totals 15 residues. Germline CDR1 is SGDLS and CDR2 is YYNGEE. V lost 4 bases and J 3 bases, leaving 17 bases between the germline ends. The CDR3 sequence: CASSPRGGGGYEQYF. As DNA, the CDR3 is TGTGCCAGCAGCCCCCGAGGGGGAGGGGGCTACGAGCAGTACTTC. Looking up the rest from reference TRBV9 and TRBJ2-7 gives the full variable domain: DSGVTQTPKHLITATGQRVTLRCSPRSGDLSVYWYQQSLDQGLQFLIQYYNGEERAKGNILERFSAQQFPDLHSELNLSSLELGDSALYFCASSPRGGGGYEQYFGPGTRLTVT.

The chain employs TRBV6-1 and TRBJ1-2, with a tentative D call TRBD1 (6 bases). CDR1 and CDR2 from the germline V gene are MNHNS and SASEGT. CDR3 length: 15 amino acids. V gave up 8 bases and J gave up 1 base, with 17 bases separating them. The CDR3: CASRWGQNINYGYTF. Written as DNA, the CDR3 is TGTGCCAGCCGGTGGGGGCAGAATATTAACTATGGCTACACCTTC.

Concerning this clone: Other nucleotide sequences from this sample produce the same CDR3. The chain recombines TRBV4-2 with TRBJ2-3; D possibly corresponds to TRBD1 (6 bases). The CDR3 extends over 14 amino acids. CDR1 is LGHNA and CDR2 is YNFKEQ in the germline V gene. V was clipped by 0 bases and J by 3 bases, with 7 bases between them. CDR3 nucleotides: TGTGCCAGCAGCCAAGATCAGGGGACAGATACGCAGTATTTT. Its translation is CASSQDQGTDTQYF.

This clone showed up just once. This CDR3 is also generated by other DNA sequences in the sample. CDR3 region: CASSLGSTNEKLFF. The CDR3 nucleotides read TGTGCCAGCAGCTTAGGATCAACTAATGAAAAACTGTTTTTT. This chain connects TRBV5-4 to TRBJ1-4; no firm D call. V lost 2 bases and J 0 bases, leaving 5 bases between the germline ends. The length of the CDR3 is 14 residues. CDR1 is SGHNT and CDR2 is YYREEE in the germline V gene (reference sequence).

This clone was recorded a few times. The chain uses TRBV19 and TRBJ1-2; D unresolved. The germline V gene has CDR1 LNHDA and CDR2 SQIVND (reference sequence). V was pared by 2 bases and J by 4 bases, with 11 bases between. The CDR3 length is 14 residues. The CDR3 coding sequence is TGTGCCAGTAGTATAAGGCGGGGTCGCTATGGCTACACCTTC. The encoded protein is CASSIRRGRYGYTF.

This clone was seen a handful of times. The rearrangement joins TRBV7-2 to TRBJ1-5, with D possibly matching TRBD1 (5 bases). CDR3 length equals 17 residues. The germline V gene has CDR1 SGHTA and CDR2 FQGNSA. V was pared by 2 bases and J by 0 bases, with 14 bases between. DNA of the CDR3: TGTGCCAGCAGCTTATTAGGTACGGGGGTTAGCAATCAGCCCCAGCATTTT. Translation gives CASSLLGTGVSNQPQHF.

The table lists this clone with a few counts. The V call is TRBV7-2, the J call TRBJ1-4, with 10 positions matching TRBD1. The CDR3 spans 15 residues. Losses at the gene ends were 5 bases for V and 8 bases for J; bases not matched to a gene: 8. The germline V gene has CDR1 SGHTA and CDR2 FQGNSA. Written as DNA, the CDR3 is TGTGCCAGCAGCACCCGACAGGGGGCGGGAGAAAAACTGTTTTTT. Translated: CASSTRQGAGEKLFF.

The V and J genes are TRBV5-4 and TRBJ2-1, with D possibly TRBD1 on 6 matching bases. V was shortened by 0 bases and J by 9 bases, with 10 bases between the two germline ends. Per the germline V gene, CDR1 is SGHNT and CDR2 is YYREEE (reference sequence). The CDR3 length is 13 residues. The CDR3, as DNA: TGTGCCAGCAGCTTGGGGAGAGGGGGTGAGCAGTTCTTC. Amino acids: CASSLGRGGEQFF.

This clone was counted ten times or more. The sample contains more than one DNA sequence encoding this CDR3. The chain uses TRBV6-1 and TRBJ1-2; unclear D gene. CDR1 is MNHNS and CDR2 is SASEGT in the germline V gene. The CDR3 sequence is 12 residues long. V lost 1 base and J 4 bases, leaving 4 bases between the germline ends. CDR3 sequence reads: CASSEGTYGYTF. In nucleotides, the CDR3 is TGTGCCAGCAGTGAAGGGACCTATGGCTACACCTTC.

Regarding this clone: Other DNA sequences within the sample encode an identical CDR3. The J gene is TRBJ1-5, the V gene TRBV2; D is unclear. From germline, CDR1 is SNHLY and CDR2 FYNNEI. This CDR3 has 13 residues. V was trimmed by 8 bases and J by 0 bases, leaving 8 bases between them. The CDR3 region is CASRGDSNQPQHF. In DNA, the CDR3 is TGTGCCAGCCGGGGTGATAGCAATCAGCCCCAGCATTTT.

The V call is TRBV4-1, the J call TRBJ1-3; D possibly corresponds to TRBD1 (5 bases). V lost 0 bases and J lost 2, with 14 bases in between. The CDR3 length is 17 residues. Germline V CDR1 and CDR2: MGHRA, YSYEKL. CDR3 in amino acids: CASSQDGATLAGNTIYF. The CDR3, as DNA: TGCGCCAGCAGCCAAGATGGGGCAACCCTGGCTGGAAACACCATATATTTT.

V gene TRBV5-4 combines with J gene TRBJ2-2; 9 positions match TRBD1. The CDR3 runs 15 residues. Trimming cost V 4 bases and J 5 bases; bases outside gene matches: 6. Germline CDR1 is SGHNT and CDR2 is YYREEE (reference sequence). This CDR3 is CASSEGQGGTGELFF. In DNA, the CDR3 is TGTGCCAGCAGCGAGGGACAGGGAGGAACCGGGGAGCTGTTTTTT.

This chain uses TRBV9 with TRBJ2-2; D is possibly TRBD1 or TRBD2 (5 bases each). Trimming pared 0 bases from V and 0 bases from J, leaving 12 bases between. There are 17 residues in the CDR3. Germline lookup yields CDR1 SGDLS and CDR2 YYNGEE. CDR3 sequence reads: CASSVAPGPTNTGELFF. DNA for the CDR3: TGTGCCAGCAGCGTAGCCCCGGGACCGACGAACACCGGGGAGCTGTTTTTT.

The V gene is TRBV7-8, the J gene TRBJ2-7; D uncertain. Trimming cost V 4 bases and J 10 bases, with 20 bases left between them. The length of the CDR3 is 14 residues. The germline gives CDR1 SGHVS, CDR2 FQNEAQ. The DNA for the CDR3 is TGTGCCAGCAGCTCGAATAAACCGGGCTCTGGACAGTACTTC. Translation gives CASSSNKPGSGQYF.

A note on this clone: Other DNA sequences from this sample encode an identical CDR3 as well. V is TRBV7-8 and J is TRBJ1-3; D perhaps matches TRBD1 (6 bases). The CDR3 is made up of 14 amino acids. With 1 base removed from V and 4 bases from J, the gap between germline ends came to 8 bases. In germline, CDR1 is SGHVS, CDR2 FQNEAQ. The CDR3 protein is CASSLGTAGNTIYF. For the CDR3, the DNA is TGTGCCAGCAGCTTAGGGACAGCCGGAAACACCATATATTTT.

The chain couples TRBV5-1 to TRBJ2-7; D perhaps matches TRBD2 (7 bases). Deletions cut 3 bases from V and 0 bases from J, with 13 bases between. In germline, CDR1 is SGHRS, CDR2 YFSETQ. The CDR3 contains 15 residues. CDR3 nucleotides: TGCGCCAGCAGCTCGACGGGGGGCGCCTCCTACGAGCAGTACTTC. The encoded protein is CASSSTGGASYEQYF.

The gene calls are TRBV19 and TRBJ2-3; D ambiguous. This CDR3 has 15 amino acids. CDR1 and CDR2 (germline): LNHDA, SQIVND (reference sequence). V lost 5 bases to trimming and J lost 0 bases, with 12 bases between them. The CDR3 region is CASSGSIASTDTQYF. The CDR3, as DNA: TGTGCCAGTAGTGGTAGCATAGCTAGCACAGATACGCAGTATTTT.

This sequence joins TRBV19 and TRBJ1-2; the D is unclear. Germline CDR1 LNHDA, CDR2 SQIVND (reference sequence). V lost 3 bases, J lost 5 bases, and 7 bases lay in between. The CDR3 runs 12 residues. CDR3 amino acids: CASSIWGYGYTF. CDR3 nucleotide sequence: TGTGCCAGTAGTATTTGGGGTTATGGCTACACCTTC.

V and J are TRBV2 and TRBJ2-7; a possible D gene is TRBD2 (7 bases). The germline gives CDR1 SNHLY, CDR2 FYNNEI. V lost 10 bases and J lost 0, with 10 bases in between. The CDR3 contains 12 residues. The DNA of the CDR3 is TGTGCCAAGGGGGGGCGCTCCTACGAGCAGTACTTC. Translated, it gives CAKGGRSYEQYF.

The rearrangement uses TRBV5-1 and TRBJ1-4, with 9 bases identical to TRBD1. Germline V gene sequence: CDR1 SGHRS, CDR2 YFSETQ. CDR3 length: 14 residues. Unmatched junction bases numbered 5, after V lost 4 bases and J lost 7 bases. This CDR3 reads CASSPGTGSEKLFF. Written as DNA, the CDR3 is TGCGCCAGCAGCCCGGGGACAGGGAGTGAAAAACTGTTTTTT.

This clone was counted between two and nine times. The chain carries TRBV19 and TRBJ1-5; D is ambiguous. Trimming stripped 3 bases from V and 6 bases from J, with 15 bases between. The CDR3 spans 15 residues. Germline loops: CDR1 LNHDA, CDR2 SQIVND (reference sequence). The CDR3 is CASSIKDLAGQPQHF. CDR3 in DNA: TGTGCCAGTAGTATCAAGGACCTCGCTGGTCAGCCCCAGCATTTT.

Written as DNA, the CDR3 is TGTGCCAGCAGCTTCCCGACAGGGCGCGGGGAGACCCAGTACTTC. Its protein is CASSFPTGRGETQYF. V is TRBV5-4 and J is TRBJ2-5; 7 bases match TRBD1. V trimming: 2 bases; J trimming: 5 bases; junction bases outside the gene matches: 9. Looked up from germline, CDR1 is SGHNT and CDR2 is YYREEE (reference sequence). CDR3 length: 15 amino acids.